Sequencing of this T cell receptor (beta chain) was carried out in a study of T cell clones after liver transplantation. Study-wide context: Third-party-reactive TCRbeta sequences from pre-transplant mixed lymphocyte reactions served as antigen-independent comparators.

Produced via immunoSEQ multiplex PCR; TCRdb's table is partial and in-frame only. This sample has more than 95,000 clones, with 82% found just once. The CDR3 consists of 15 residues. The V gene's germline CDR1 is LNHDA and CDR2 SQIVND (reference sequence). V lost 3 bases, J lost 3 bases, and 5 bases stayed unmatched. The TCR was taken from a human donor who received a liver transplant. This chain uses TRBV19 with TRBJ2-1; 7 bases map to TRBD2. The input for sequencing was CD4+ T cells from blood, taken before liver transplant. CDR3 DNA sequence: TGTGCCAGTAGTATCAGGCTAGCGGACTACAATGAGCAGTTCTTC. Protein: CASSIRLADYNEQFF. Filled out from reference TRBV19 and TRBJ2-1, the complete variable domain reads DGGITQSPKYLFRKEGQNVTLSCEQNLNHDAMYWYRQDPGQGLRLIYYSQIVNDFQKGDIAEGYSVSREKKESFPLTVTSAQKNPTAFYLCASSIRLADYNEQFFGPGTRLTVL.